The clone carrying this TCR beta chain was detected once. Its antigen is not known. These data come from a study of vaccination effects on CD4 cells after COVID-19. After more than 9 days in culture, the CD4+ T cells were isolated. Days 3 and 7 saw half the medium replaced with IL-2 medium. Trimming stripped 4 bases from V and 4 bases from J, with 8 bases between. This CDR3 region has 12 residues. Germline CDR1 SGHTA, CDR2 FQGTGA. TCRdb's copy holds only in-frame clones and misses some; the assay was immunoSEQ multiplex PCR. The sample consists of over 45,000 clones, 60% to 85% of them appearing once. This sequence joins TRBV7-3 and TRBJ2-7; D call uncertain. The sample in question was CD4+ T cells from PBMCs cultured without peptide, obtained before COVID-19 vaccination. The source is a human donor who received a COVID-19 vaccine. CDR3 protein: CASSYRAYEQYV. DNA of the CDR3: TGTGCCAGCAGCTACCGTGCATACGAGCAGTACGTC.